Below are 30 T cell receptor beta chains sequenced from a single sample in a study of T cells after somatic rescue of genetic block. TCRdb's copy holds only in-frame clones and misses some; the assay was immunoSEQ multiplex PCR. Found here are about 52,000 clones, around 96% of them singletons; the top ten hold around 0.078%. The sequencing input was peripheral blood mononuclear cells (PBMCs). These receptors were taken from a child younger than two.

This chain uses TRBV5-6 with TRBJ2-5, with D unclear. V gave up 0 bases and J gave up 11 bases, with 8 bases separating them. Germline values: CDR1 SGHDT, CDR2 YYEEEE. This CDR3 has 11 amino acids. The CDR3 DNA reads TGTGCCAGCAGCTTGGATTTGGAGCAGTACTTC. The encoded protein is CASSLDLEQYF. The whole variable domain, filled in from reference TRBV5-6 and TRBJ2-5, reads DAGVTQSPTHLIKTRGQQVTLRCSPKSGHDTVSWYQQALGQGPQFIFQYYEEEERQRGNFPDRFSGHQFPNYSSELNVNALLLGDSALYLCASSLDLEQYFGPGTRLLVL.

The rearrangement uses TRBV28 and TRBJ1-1, with 8 nucleotides matching TRBD1. There are 15 residues in the CDR3. V dropped 5 bases and J dropped 12; count of bases not matched to a gene: 17. The V gene's germline CDR1 is MDHEN and CDR2 SYDVKM. The DNA for the CDR3 is TGTGCCAGCAGTCCCCGGACAGGGAGTTATAGAGGGACTTTCTTT. Protein product: CASSPRTGSYRGTFF.

The chain joins TRBV30 to TRBJ2-4; either TRBD1 or TRBD2 may supply D (5 bases each). Germline V CDR1 and CDR2: GTSNPN, SVGIG (reference sequence). This CDR3 comprises 14 residues. The V gene lost 5 bases and the J gene lost 12 bases, with 23 bases spanning the gap. In nucleotides, the CDR3 is TGTGCCTGGGGTCCCCGAGGGGTTCGTCTCGGTCAGTACTTC. Encoded protein: CAWGPRGVRLGQYF.

This chain joins TRBV5-4 and TRBJ2-1, with 9 bases aligning to TRBD2. Germline assignment: CDR1 SGHNT and CDR2 YYREEE (reference sequence). The CDR3 spans 16 residues. V lost 1 base, J lost 1 base, and 3 bases stayed unmatched. The chain's CDR3 is CASSLPAGGSYNEQFF. CDR3 coding DNA: TGTGCCAGCAGCTTGCCAGCGGGAGGTTCCTACAATGAGCAGTTCTTC.

The table lists this clone with a count of one. Other DNA sequences in the sample encode the same CDR3. The rearrangement uses TRBV7-2 and TRBJ2-1; 8 nucleotides align to TRBD1. Trimming took 5 bases from V and 4 from J; bases not matched to a gene: 4. From germline, CDR1 is SGHTA and CDR2 FQGNSA. This CDR3 contains 14 residues. CDR3: CASSPRTGYNEQFF. CDR3 nucleotides: TGTGCCAGCAGCCCCAGGACAGGGTACAATGAGCAGTTCTTC. Based on the CDR3 plus reference TRBV7-2 and TRBJ2-1, the full variable domain is GAGVSQSPSNKVTEKGKDVELRCDPISGHTALYWYRQSLGQGLEFLIYFQGNSAPDKSGLPSDRFSAERTGGSVSTLTIQRTQQEDSAVYLCASSPRTGYNEQFFGPGTRLTVL.

The genes are TRBV5-6 and TRBJ2-7; 8 positions match TRBD2. The length of the CDR3 is 15 residues. The V gene's germline CDR1 is SGHDT and CDR2 YYEEEE. With V trimmed by 0 bases and J by 6 bases, 8 bases remained unmatched. The CDR3 is CASSLGASGQREQYF. CDR3 in DNA: TGTGCCAGCAGCTTGGGCGCTAGCGGGCAACGCGAGCAGTACTTC.

The V call is TRBV4-3, the J call TRBJ2-3; 10 nucleotides align to TRBD2. The V and J ends lost 2 bases and 6 bases, in that order; junction bases with no gene match: 2. There are 14 residues in the CDR3. Germline V gene lookup returns CDR1 LGHNA and CDR2 YSLEER. CDR3 nucleotide sequence: TGCGCCAGCAGCCAACTAGCGGGAGTGGATACGCAGTATTTT. Amino acid sequence: CASSQLAGVDTQYF.

The gene calls are TRBV4-2 and TRBJ1-2, with TRBD1 matching over 9 bases. Germline V gives CDR1 LGHNA, CDR2 YNFKEQ. This CDR3 region has 13 residues. V trimming: 5 bases; J trimming: 8 bases; junction bases outside the gene matches: 6. The CDR3 bases are TGTGCCAGCAGCTCGGGACAGGGATGGGGCTACACCTTC. The encoded protein is CASSSGQGWGYTF.

The CDR3 nucleotides read TGTGCCAGCAGTTACGGGGACAGGGGTGATTCACCCCTCCACTTT. Protein sequence: CASSYGDRGDSPLHF. The chain uses TRBV6-5 and TRBJ1-6; TRBD1 matches at 10 bases. There are 15 residues in the CDR3. The germline V gene has CDR1 MNHEY and CDR2 SVGAGI. Trimming removed 2 bases from V and 8 bases from J; junction bases left unmatched: 3.

The V gene is TRBV5-1, the J gene TRBJ1-1; D remains unclear. The germline gives CDR1 SGHRS, CDR2 YFSETQ. V was clipped by 0 bases and J by 0 bases, with 12 bases between them. The CDR3 is made up of 16 amino acids. CDR3 sequence (DNA): TGCGCCAGCAGCTTGGATCCGACCACCATGAACACTGAAGCTTTCTTT. Residues: CASSLDPTTMNTEAFF.

The chain couples TRBV30 to TRBJ2-3, with 9 bases identical to TRBD2. With 0 bases clipped from V and 6 bases from J, the junction kept 4 bases outside the gene matches. Germline assignment: CDR1 GTSNPN and CDR2 SVGIG (reference sequence). This CDR3 spans 14 amino acids. Here the CDR3 DNA reads TGTGCCTGGAGTGTACTAGCGGGTGGGGATACGCAGTATTTT. Protein sequence: CAWSVLAGGDTQYF.

This chain uses TRBV6-5 with TRBJ2-7, with 8 nucleotides matching TRBD2. Germline V gene sequence: CDR1 MNHEY, CDR2 SVGAGI. This CDR3 contains 14 residues. Trimming took 2 bases from V and 3 from J; bases not matched to a gene: 3. DNA of the CDR3: TGTGCCAGCAGTTACAGCGGGGGATACTACGAGCAGTACTTC. It is translated as CASSYSGGYYEQYF.

The CDR3 here is CASSLNHPREAFF. The CDR3 DNA reads as TGTGCCAGTAGTTTGAACCACCCTCGGGAAGCTTTCTTT. The chain carries TRBV19 and TRBJ1-1; no reliable D call. Germline V gene data show CDR1 as LNHDA and CDR2 as SQIVND (reference sequence). This CDR3 contains 13 residues. V lost 5 bases to trimming and J lost 8 bases, with 15 bases between them.

This chain uses TRBV6-5 with TRBJ2-7, with TRBD2 identical over 9 bases. Trimming removed 6 bases from V and 6 bases from J; junction bases left unmatched: 9. The CDR3 sequence is 14 residues long. Germline loops: CDR1 MNHEY, CDR2 SVGAGI. DNA for the CDR3: TGTGCCAGCAGCCTCAGGGCGGGAGGGCTCGAGCAGTACTTC. Translating it yields CASSLRAGGLEQYF.

This clone has only one observation. This chain links TRBV5-1 with TRBJ2-7; D gene ambiguous. The V gene lost 0 bases and the J gene lost 0 bases, with 10 bases spanning the gap. CDR1 and CDR2 (germline): SGHRS, YFSETQ. There are 15 residues in the CDR3. The CDR3 protein is CASSLVALYSYEQYF. In DNA form, the CDR3 reads TGCGCCAGCAGCTTGGTCGCCTTATACTCCTACGAGCAGTACTTC.

The chain couples TRBV6-6 to TRBJ1-1; a possible D gene is TRBD1 (6 bases). CDR1 is MNHNY, CDR2 SVGAGI, per germline (reference sequence). CDR3 length: 13 amino acids. Trimming stripped 4 bases from V and 1 base from J, with 7 bases between. This CDR3 reads CASSLGQNTEAFF. The CDR3 DNA reads TGTGCCAGCAGTTTGGGACAGAACACTGAAGCTTTCTTT.

This chain links TRBV4-2 with TRBJ2-3; TRBD2 agrees at 7 bases. J gave up 0 bases and V 0 bases, and 3 bases lay outside the gene matches. The germline V gene has CDR1 LGHNA and CDR2 YNFKEQ. The CDR3 extends over 16 amino acids. The CDR3 loop reads CASSQEQAGSTDTQYF. In DNA, the CDR3 is TGTGCCAGCAGCCAAGAACAAGCGGGAAGCACAGATACGCAGTATTTT.

The rearrangement joins TRBV5-6 to TRBJ2-5; 7 bases agree with TRBD2. The germline gives CDR1 SGHDT, CDR2 YYEEEE. The CDR3 loop spans 15 amino acids. The V gene end was trimmed by 4 bases and the J gene end by 1 base; junction bases not matched to a gene: 7. CDR3 sequence reads: CASSRLAEGQETQYF. The CDR3 nucleotides read TGTGCCAGCAGCAGGCTAGCGGAGGGCCAAGAGACCCAGTACTTC.

CDR3 region: CASSDSLAGGPETQYF. The CDR3, as DNA: TGTGCCAGCAGTGACTCATTGGCGGGAGGGCCAGAGACCCAGTACTTC. This chain connects TRBV6-4 to TRBJ2-5; 9 positions agree with TRBD2. Germline V CDR1 and CDR2: MRHNA, SNTAGT. This CDR3 contains 16 residues. Trimming took 0 bases from V and 4 from J; bases not matched to a gene: 6.

The chain recombines TRBV4-2 with TRBJ2-1; 9 bases agree with TRBD2. V gave up 4 bases and J gave up 4 bases; unmatched junction bases: 2. The CDR3 runs to 14 residues. CDR1 is LGHNA, CDR2 YNFKEQ, per germline. This chain's CDR3 is CASSLAGVYNEQFF. The CDR3 nucleotides are TGTGCCAGCAGCCTAGCGGGAGTTTACAATGAGCAGTTCTTC.

The chain joins TRBV4-2 to TRBJ2-1; possible D gene TRBD2, 6 bases. Germline CDR1 is LGHNA and CDR2 is YNFKEQ. This CDR3 has 15 residues. V was trimmed by 0 bases and J by 6 bases, leaving 12 bases between them. The DNA for the CDR3 is TGTGCCAGCAGCCAAGATGGGCTAGCGACCAATGAGCAGTTCTTC. It translates to CASSQDGLATNEQFF.

This clone was seen once. The chain employs TRBV5-4 and TRBJ1-4; D is undetermined. CDR3 size: 15 residues. The germline V and J ends were trimmed by 1 base and 5 bases, with 12 bases remaining between them. Germline V lookup: CDR1 SGHNT, CDR2 YYREEE (reference sequence). CDR3 nucleotide sequence: TGTGCCAGCAGCTTGACGGGAATCCCAAATGAAAAACTGTTTTTT. The encoded protein is CASSLTGIPNEKLFF.

The chain couples TRBV10-2 to TRBJ2-3; 7 bases are shared with TRBD2. The ends lost 6 bases at V and 2 bases at J; junction bases unmatched: 8. CDR3 length: 15 amino acids. Germline V gene lookup returns CDR1 WSHSY and CDR2 SAAADI. Here the CDR3 reads CASRGGDLSTDTQYF. The CDR3 DNA follows: TGCGCCAGCAGGGGGGGGGACCTCTCCACAGATACGCAGTATTTT.

The table lists this clone with a few counts. This chain uses TRBV5-4 with TRBJ1-1; D gene uncertain. CDR1 is SGHNT and CDR2 is YYREEE in the germline V gene (reference sequence). The CDR3 runs to 13 residues. Trimming removed 0 bases from V and 1 base from J, with 4 bases in between. CDR3 region: CASSLDRNTEAFF. The CDR3 nucleotides read TGTGCCAGCAGCTTGGACAGGAACACTGAAGCTTTCTTT. Using reference TRBV5-4 and TRBJ1-1 for the parts outside the CDR3, the full variable domain is ETGVTQSPTHLIKTRGQQVTLRCSSQSGHNTVSWYQQALGQGPQFIFQYYREEENGRGNFPPRFSGLQFPNYSSELNVNALELDDSALYLCASSLDRNTEAFFGQGTRLTVV.

The V gene is TRBV5-5, the J gene TRBJ1-3; possible D gene TRBD1, 6 bases. Trimming cost V 3 bases and J 4 bases, with 11 bases left between them. The length of the CDR3 is 14 residues. CDR1 is SGHKS, CDR2 YYEKEE, per germline (reference sequence). The CDR3 region has the DNA TGTGCCAGCAGCTCGGGAGGACAGGGAAACACCATATATTTT. Translating it yields CASSSGGQGNTIYF.

The chain couples TRBV6-6 to TRBJ2-3, with TRBD2 matching over 9 bases. The CDR3 is 16 residues long. Germline-derived CDR1 and CDR2 are MNHNY and SVGAGI (reference sequence). Trimming took 6 bases from V and 5 from J; bases not matched to a gene: 12. The CDR3 nucleotides read TGTGCCAGCAGACCGTTAGCGGGAGCGTCCTTAGATACGCAGTATTTT. This sequence encodes CASRPLAGASLDTQYF.

This clone was recorded once. The rearrangement uses TRBV5-1 and TRBJ2-5; possibly TRBD2 for D (5 bases). The J call may be in error: the DNA end matches TRBJ2-7 better. Germline lookup yields CDR1 SGHRS and CDR2 YFSETQ. The CDR3 spans 13 residues. CDR3 residues: CASSLGEGYEQYF. CDR3 DNA: TGCGCCAGCAGCTTGGGTGAGGGTTACGAGCAGTACTTC.

In DNA form, the CDR3 reads TGTGCCAGCAGGCGACAGGGGGCGCATCAGCCCCAGCATTTT. This sequence encodes CASRRQGAHQPQHF. The chain joins TRBV27 to TRBJ1-5; TRBD1 matches at 10 bases. The junction had 4 bases not matched to a gene; V was cut back by 6 bases and J by 5 bases. The CDR3 consists of 14 residues. The V gene's germline CDR1 is MNHEY and CDR2 SMNVEV (reference sequence).

The genes are TRBV29-1 and TRBJ2-1, with TRBD2 matching 9 bases. Germline loops: CDR1 SQVTM, CDR2 ANQGSEA. Trimming removed 4 bases from V and 4 bases from J; junction bases left unmatched: 5. The CDR3 has 14 amino acids. The CDR3 DNA is TGCAGCGTTGCTGGGCTAGCGGGGTACAATGAGCAGTTCTTC. It specifies CSVAGLAGYNEQFF.

CDR3 sequence: CASSRLESEQFF. The CDR3 region has the DNA TGTGCCAGCAGCCGACTAGAAAGTGAGCAGTTCTTC. The V and J genes are TRBV11-2 and TRBJ2-1, with TRBD2 as a possible D gene (6 bases). Germline assignment: CDR1 SGHAT and CDR2 FQNNGV. The V end was cut by 5 bases, the J end by 9 bases, with 11 bases between. The CDR3 length is 12 residues.